The 24 T cell receptor beta chains below were found in one sample sequenced in a study of shared T cell receptors in the human thymus. The repertoire was sequenced with immunoSEQ multiplex PCR; TCRdb's copy has only in-frame clones and lacks some. Found here are approximately 580,000 clones, approximately 80% of them singletons; the top ten hold 0.013%. This sample also appeared in a second study, on human thymus T cells.

Sequencing was done on a sample of thymocytes. These receptor sequences come from a boy less than two years old with a congenital heart defect.

The CDR3 is CASSLVPTSGTYEQYF. The CDR3 DNA is TGTGCCAGCAGCTTAGTGCCTACTAGCGGTACCTACGAGCAGTACTTC. The rearrangement joins TRBV11-2 to TRBJ2-7, with 8 bases fitting TRBD2. The CDR3 is 16 residues long. Germline-derived CDR1 and CDR2 are SGHAT and FQNNGV. Germline trimming cut 1 base from V and 2 bases from J; bases unmatched to any gene: 7.

The chain couples TRBV6-1 to TRBJ2-7; 11 bases align to TRBD2. CDR1 and CDR2 (germline): MNHNS, SASEGT. The V segment lost 4 bases and the J segment 3 bases; nucleotides outside the gene matches: 8. The CDR3 covers 16 residues. This CDR3 is CASSARLAGIDYEQYF. The DNA of the CDR3 is TGTGCCAGCAGTGCCAGACTAGCGGGAATCGACTACGAGCAGTACTTC.

CDR3 loop: CASSPLRGPSYEQYF. CDR3 DNA: TGTGCCAGCAGCCCCCTCAGGGGACCCTCCTACGAGCAGTACTTC. The rearrangement uses TRBV4-2 and TRBJ2-7, with TRBD1 as a possible D gene (6 bases). V was shortened by 4 bases and J by 0 bases, with 13 bases between the two germline ends. The CDR3 totals 15 residues. Germline CDR1 reads LGHNA; CDR2 reads YNFKEQ.

The chain couples TRBV5-5 to TRBJ2-5, with TRBD2 as a possible D gene (6 bases). In germline, CDR1 is SGHKS, CDR2 YYEKEE (reference sequence). The CDR3 covers 13 residues. The V and J ends lost 0 bases and 9 bases respectively, with 12 bases between them. The CDR3 sequence is CASSLVREPPQYF. In DNA, the CDR3 is TGTGCCAGCAGCTTGGTTCGGGAGCCCCCCCAGTACTTC.

The V gene is TRBV5-6, the J gene TRBJ2-7, with TRBD2 matching over 7 bases. After removal of 2 bases from V and 4 bases from J, the junction contained 9 bases not matched to a gene. Germline V CDR1 and CDR2: SGHDT, YYEEEE. The CDR3 loop spans 15 amino acids. CDR3 loop: CASSLGAGRVYEQYF. The CDR3 DNA sequence: TGTGCCAGCAGCTTAGGAGCGGGAAGAGTTTACGAGCAGTACTTC.

This rearrangement joins TRBV10-1 to TRBJ2-7; 8 bases match TRBD2. V was pared by 2 bases and J by 4 bases, with 4 bases of the junction left unmatched. Germline loops: CDR1 WNHNN, CDR2 SYGVQD (reference sequence). This CDR3 spans 14 amino acids. CDR3 loop: CASSEREGQYEQYF. DNA of the CDR3: TGCGCCAGCAGTGAGCGGGAGGGCCAGTACGAGCAGTACTTC.

The gene calls are TRBV9 and TRBJ2-3; 11 bases fit TRBD2. The CDR3 is made up of 16 amino acids. The germline gives CDR1 SGDLS, CDR2 YYNGEE. With V trimmed by 1 base and J by 4 bases, 5 bases remained unmatched. The CDR3 DNA is TGTGCCAGCAGCGTAAGGTTAGCGGGAGGGGCAGATACGCAGTATTTT. Translated: CASSVRLAGGADTQYF. The variable domain in full, with the rest retrieved from reference TRBV9 and TRBJ2-3, is DSGVTQTPKHLITATGQRVTLRCSPRSGDLSVYWYQQSLDQGLQFLIQYYNGEERAKGNILERFSAQQFPDLHSELNLSSLELGDSALYFCASSVRLAGGADTQYFGPGTRLTVL.

The chain has TRBV7-9 and TRBJ2-7; no firm D call. CDR1 is SEHNR and CDR2 is FQNEAQ in the germline V gene (reference sequence). The CDR3 covers 12 residues. Trimming took off 5 bases at V and 7 bases at J, with 12 bases between the two ends. CDR3 in DNA: TGTGCCAGCAGCCCGACGTCCGGGGAGCAGTACTTC. Translation gives CASSPTSGEQYF.

This rearrangement joins TRBV5-6 to TRBJ1-6, with D tentatively TRBD1 (6 bases). The CDR3 loop spans 16 amino acids. Germline assignment: CDR1 SGHDT and CDR2 YYEEEE. With 4 bases removed from V and 9 bases from J, the gap between germline ends came to 20 bases. In DNA form, the CDR3 reads TGTGCCAGCAGCCCCCCCCGACCAGGGGCGGGTTCACCCCTCCACTTT. This gives the protein CASSPPRPGAGSPLHF. Based on the CDR3 plus reference TRBV5-6 and TRBJ1-6, the full variable domain is DAGVTQSPTHLIKTRGQQVTLRCSPKSGHDTVSWYQQALGQGPQFIFQYYEEEERQRGNFPDRFSGHQFPNYSSELNVNALLLGDSALYLCASSPPRPGAGSPLHFGNGTRLTVT.

The genes are TRBV7-6 and TRBJ1-3, with D possibly being TRBD1 (6 bases). V shed 0 bases and J shed 1 base, with 13 bases lying between them. Germline V gene lookup returns CDR1 SGHVS and CDR2 FNYEAQ. The CDR3 has 17 residues. The CDR3, as DNA: TGTGCCAGCAGCTTAGCGGTCCGGGGGGCATCTGGAAACACCATATATTTT. Translating gives CASSLAVRGASGNTIYF.

V gene TRBV11-2 combines with J gene TRBJ2-7; 9 bases line up with TRBD1. This CDR3 spans 15 amino acids. Germline CDR1 and CDR2: SGHAT and FQNNGV. V was pared by 1 base and J by 4 bases, with 5 bases of the junction left unmatched. The CDR3 loop reads CASSLGDRVGYEQYF. Here the CDR3 DNA reads TGTGCCAGCAGCTTAGGGGACAGGGTAGGTTACGAGCAGTACTTC. The full variable domain, its missing parts supplied by reference TRBV11-2 and TRBJ2-7, is EAGVAQSPRYKIIEKRQSVAFWCNPISGHATLYWYQQILGQGPKLLIQFQNNGVVDDSQLPKDRFSAERLKGVDSTLKIQPAKLEDSAVYLCASSLGDRVGYEQYFGPGTRLTVT.

The J gene is TRBJ2-6, the V gene TRBV14, with 7 bases lining up with TRBD1. Germline values: CDR1 SGHDN, CDR2 FVKESK. This CDR3 is built from 17 residues. V dropped 0 bases and J dropped 1; count of bases not matched to a gene: 3. For the CDR3, the DNA is TGTGCCAGCAGCCAAGACCCAGGGGGTTCTGGGGCCAACGTCCTGACTTTC. Translating it yields CASSQDPGGSGANVLTF.

This clone has only one observation. The CDR3 spells CASSEAGGKYTEAFF. CDR3 sequence (DNA): TGTGCCAGCAGTGAAGCAGGGGGCAAGTACACTGAAGCTTTCTTT. The rearrangement uses TRBV2 and TRBJ1-1, with 7 bases fitting TRBD1. The CDR3 consists of 15 residues. J was trimmed by 3 bases and V by 0 bases; bases with no gene match: 4. CDR1 and CDR2 from the germline V gene are SNHLY and FYNNEI.

The rearrangement uses TRBV30 and TRBJ2-2; the D gene is possibly TRBD2 (8 bases). The V end lost 1 base, the J end lost 2 bases, and 29 bases lay between the germline ends. The CDR3 runs to 21 residues. Germline loops: CDR1 GTSNPN, CDR2 SVGIG (reference sequence). This CDR3 is CAWSGQGAGVTSAGNTGELFF. The DNA of the CDR3 is TGTGCCTGGAGTGGACAGGGAGCGGGAGTGACTAGCGCGGGAAACACCGGGGAGCTGTTTTTT.

This clone was found a few times. The V and J genes are TRBV6-5 and TRBJ1-3, with 8 bases that match TRBD1. Trimming cost V 6 bases and J 3 bases; bases outside gene matches: 7. Germline V lookup: CDR1 MNHEY, CDR2 SVGAGI. This CDR3 spans 15 amino acids. In DNA form, the CDR3 reads TGTGCCAGCAGACCCGCAGGGGGCTATGGAAACACCATATATTTT. Its translation: CASRPAGGYGNTIYF.

V is TRBV6-5 and J is TRBJ2-3; TRBD1 matches at 10 bases. The CDR3 sequence is 14 residues long. Germline V gene sequence: CDR1 MNHEY, CDR2 SVGAGI. Trimming at V came to 6 bases and at J to 6 bases, leaving 6 bases not matched to a gene. CDR3 nucleotides: TGTGCCAGCAGGGACAGGGGGGGTAAGGATACGCAGTATTTT. Translated: CASRDRGGKDTQYF.

The V and J genes are TRBV4-2 and TRBJ2-2; possibly TRBD1 for D (6 bases). CDR1 and CDR2 from the germline V gene are LGHNA and YNFKEQ. V was shortened by 1 base and J by 3 bases, with 12 bases between the two germline ends. The CDR3 runs to 16 residues. Here the CDR3 reads CASSQARDTYTGELFF. The CDR3 DNA follows: TGTGCCAGCAGCCAAGCACGGGACACTTACACCGGGGAGCTGTTTTTT.

V is TRBV15 and J is TRBJ1-4; 7 nucleotides align to TRBD1. In germline, CDR1 is LNHNV, CDR2 YYDKDF (reference sequence). The CDR3 extends over 18 amino acids. Trimming at V came to 1 base and at J to 0 bases, leaving 8 bases not matched to a gene. CDR3 region: CATSRADRDGATNEKLFF. The CDR3 region has the DNA TGTGCCACCAGCAGAGCCGACAGGGACGGGGCAACTAATGAAAAACTGTTTTTT.

The gene calls are TRBV6-1 and TRBJ1-3; D may be TRBD1 (5 bases). The CDR3 spans 14 residues. Germline CDR1 reads MNHNS; CDR2 reads SASEGT. V dropped 7 bases and J dropped 4 bases, with 14 bases sitting between them. CDR3 sequence reads: CASISSGRGNTIYF. The CDR3 DNA reads TGTGCCAGCATCTCATCAGGGCGCGGAAACACCATATATTTT.

The V gene is TRBV5-4, the J gene TRBJ1-4; 10 nucleotides align to TRBD1. The V gene's germline CDR1 is SGHNT and CDR2 YYREEE (reference sequence). This CDR3 comprises 16 residues. V shed 3 bases, J shed 3 bases, and the junction held 5 bases outside the gene matches. CDR3 region: CASSSRDRGPNEKLFF. DNA of the CDR3: TGTGCCAGCAGCTCCCGGGACAGGGGTCCTAATGAAAAACTGTTTTTT. Full variable domain (missing parts from reference TRBV5-4 and TRBJ1-4): ETGVTQSPTHLIKTRGQQVTLRCSSQSGHNTVSWYQQALGQGPQFIFQYYREEENGRGNFPPRFSGLQFPNYSSELNVNALELDDSALYLCASSSRDRGPNEKLFFGSGTQLSVL.

The rearrangement uses TRBV7-2 and TRBJ2-7, with 7 bases aligning to TRBD1. Per germline, CDR1 SGHTA and CDR2 FQGNSA. Trimming took 5 bases from V and 2 from J; bases not matched to a gene: 6. The CDR3 covers 14 residues. DNA for the CDR3: TGTGCCAGCAGCCCCTGGGACAGACCCTACGAGCAGTACTTC. Protein product: CASSPWDRPYEQYF.

This chain uses TRBV6-5 with TRBJ1-2; D is perhaps TRBD1 (6 bases). The germline gives CDR1 MNHEY, CDR2 SVGAGI. With 5 bases removed from V and 4 bases from J, the gap between germline ends came to 11 bases. The CDR3 covers 13 residues. Here the CDR3 DNA reads TGTGCCAGCAGTCGACAGGCTACCTATGGCTACACCTTC. Residues: CASSRQATYGYTF.

This clone was detected only once. The junction shows a germline mismatch at one end, possibly a read error. This sequence joins TRBV7-7 and TRBJ2-2; 10 bases are shared with TRBD2. CDR1 is SSHAT and CDR2 is FNYEAQ in the germline V gene (reference sequence). The CDR3 is 16 residues long. This CDR3 is CASSLVLAGHTGELFF. CDR3 bases: TGTGCTAGCAGCTTAGTACTAGCGGGGCACACCGGGGAGCTGTTTTTT.

This clone came up a few times. This chain uses TRBV29-1 with TRBJ1-1; D call uncertain. Trimming stripped 5 bases from V and 0 bases from J, with 16 bases between. The CDR3 is made up of 15 amino acids. From germline, CDR1 is SQVTM and CDR2 ANQGSEA. The CDR3 DNA sequence: TGCAGCGTTACCTTCCCCACAACAGTGAACACTGAAGCTTTCTTT. Residues: CSVTFPTTVNTEAFF. The full variable domain, with the rest looked up from reference TRBV29-1 and TRBJ1-1, is SAVISQKPSRDICQRGTSLTIQCQVDSQVTMMFWYRQQPGQSLTLIATANQGSEATYESGFVIDKFPISRPNLTFSTLTVSNMSPEDSSIYLCSVTFPTTVNTEAFFGQGTRLTVV.